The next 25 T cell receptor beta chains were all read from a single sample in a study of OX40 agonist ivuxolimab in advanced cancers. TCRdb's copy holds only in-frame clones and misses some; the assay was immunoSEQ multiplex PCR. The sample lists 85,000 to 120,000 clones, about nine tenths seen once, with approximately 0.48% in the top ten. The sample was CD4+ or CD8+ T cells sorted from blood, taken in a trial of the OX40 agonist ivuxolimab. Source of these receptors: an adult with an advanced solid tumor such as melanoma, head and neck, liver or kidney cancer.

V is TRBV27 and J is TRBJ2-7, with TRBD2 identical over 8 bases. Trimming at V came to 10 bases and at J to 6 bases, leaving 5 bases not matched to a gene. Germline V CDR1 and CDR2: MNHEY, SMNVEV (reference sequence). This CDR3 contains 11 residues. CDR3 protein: CAISGGSEQYF. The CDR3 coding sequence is TGTGCCATCTCGGGGGGGAGCGAGCAGTACTTC.

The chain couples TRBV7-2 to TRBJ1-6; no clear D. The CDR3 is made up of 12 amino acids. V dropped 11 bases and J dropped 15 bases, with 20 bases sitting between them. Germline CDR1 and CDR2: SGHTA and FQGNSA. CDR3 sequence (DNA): TGTGCCTCGCAGCTTAACCCCCAACTCCTCCACTTT. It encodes CASQLNPQLLHF.

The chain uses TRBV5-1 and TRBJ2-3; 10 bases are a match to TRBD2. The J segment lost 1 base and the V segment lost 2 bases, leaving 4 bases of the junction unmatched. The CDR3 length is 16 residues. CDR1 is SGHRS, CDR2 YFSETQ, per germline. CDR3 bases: TGCGCCAGCAGCTTAAGCGGGGGGGCCGGCACAGATACGCAGTATTTT. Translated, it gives CASSLSGGAGTDTQYF.

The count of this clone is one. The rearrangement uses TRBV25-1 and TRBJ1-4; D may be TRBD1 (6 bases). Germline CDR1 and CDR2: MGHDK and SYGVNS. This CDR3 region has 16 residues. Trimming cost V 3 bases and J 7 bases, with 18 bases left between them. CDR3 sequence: CASSDWGRGAGEKLFF. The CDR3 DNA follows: TGTGCCAGCAGTGACTGGGGTCGGGGGGCAGGTGAAAAACTGTTTTTT.

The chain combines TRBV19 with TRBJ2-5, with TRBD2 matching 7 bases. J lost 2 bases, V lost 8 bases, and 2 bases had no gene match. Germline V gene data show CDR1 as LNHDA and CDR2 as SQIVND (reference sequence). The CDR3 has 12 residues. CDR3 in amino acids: CASSGRQETQYF. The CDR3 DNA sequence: TGTGCCAGTTCCGGGAGGCAAGAGACCCAGTACTTC.

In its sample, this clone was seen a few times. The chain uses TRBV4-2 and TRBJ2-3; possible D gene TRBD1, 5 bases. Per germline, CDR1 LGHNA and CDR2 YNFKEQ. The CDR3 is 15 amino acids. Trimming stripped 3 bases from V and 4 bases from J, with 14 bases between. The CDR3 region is CASSQGQEASDTQYF. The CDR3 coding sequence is TGTGCCAGCAGCCAGGGGCAGGAAGCATCAGATACGCAGTATTTT.

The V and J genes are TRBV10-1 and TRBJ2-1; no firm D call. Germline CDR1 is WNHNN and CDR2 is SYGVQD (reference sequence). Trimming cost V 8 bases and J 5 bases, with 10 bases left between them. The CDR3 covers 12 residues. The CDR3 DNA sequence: TGCGCCAGCGGAAGGACGGACAATGAGCAGTTCTTC. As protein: CASGRTDNEQFF.

CDR3 sequence: CASSSGAGSYEQYF. Written as DNA, the CDR3 is TGTGCCAGCAGTTCAGGGGCAGGGTCCTACGAGCAGTACTTC. V is TRBV6-5 and J is TRBJ2-7, with TRBD1 as a possible D gene (6 bases). Germline V lookup: CDR1 MNHEY, CDR2 SVGAGI. Trimming stripped 4 bases from V and 1 base from J, with 11 bases between. The CDR3 has 14 residues.

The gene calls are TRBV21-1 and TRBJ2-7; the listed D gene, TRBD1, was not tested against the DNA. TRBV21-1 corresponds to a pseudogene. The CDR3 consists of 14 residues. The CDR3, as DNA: TGTGCCAGCCACAGGAAGTACTTCTCCTACGAGCAGTACTTC. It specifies CASHRKYFSYEQYF.

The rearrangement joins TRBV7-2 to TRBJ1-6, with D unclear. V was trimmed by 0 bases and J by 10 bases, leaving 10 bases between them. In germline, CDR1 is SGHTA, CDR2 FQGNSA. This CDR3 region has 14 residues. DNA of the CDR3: TGTGCCAGCAGCTTAGCCAACCCTGTATCACCCCTCCACTTT. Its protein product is CASSLANPVSPLHF.

The CDR3 reads CATAEIQNEKLFF. The CDR3, as DNA: TGTGCCACCGCCGAGATTCAAAATGAAAAACTGTTTTTT. The V gene is TRBV10-3, the J gene TRBJ1-4; D gene uncertain. Germline CDR1 reads ENHRY; CDR2 reads SYGVKD. The germline V and J ends were trimmed by 10 bases and 5 bases, with 14 bases remaining between them. This CDR3 is 13 amino acids long.

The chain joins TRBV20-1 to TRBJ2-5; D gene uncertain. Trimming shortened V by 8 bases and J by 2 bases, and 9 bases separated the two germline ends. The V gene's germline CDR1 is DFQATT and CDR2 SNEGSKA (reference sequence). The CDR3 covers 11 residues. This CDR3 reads CSCSTQETQYF. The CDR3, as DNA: TGCAGTTGTTCTACGCAAGAGACCCAGTACTTC.

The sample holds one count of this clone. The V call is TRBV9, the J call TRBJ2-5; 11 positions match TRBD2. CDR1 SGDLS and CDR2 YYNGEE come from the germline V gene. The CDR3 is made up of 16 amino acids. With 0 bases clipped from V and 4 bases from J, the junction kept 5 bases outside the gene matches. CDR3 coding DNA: TGTGCCAGCAGCGTAGGGTCTAGCGGGGGGCGAGAGACCCAGTACTTC. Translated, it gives CASSVGSSGGRETQYF.

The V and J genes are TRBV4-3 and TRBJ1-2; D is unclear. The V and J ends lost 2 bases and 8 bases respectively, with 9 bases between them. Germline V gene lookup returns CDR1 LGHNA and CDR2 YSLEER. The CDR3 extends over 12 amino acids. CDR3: CASSQQRGGYTF. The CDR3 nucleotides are TGCGCCAGCAGCCAACAGAGAGGAGGCTACACCTTC.

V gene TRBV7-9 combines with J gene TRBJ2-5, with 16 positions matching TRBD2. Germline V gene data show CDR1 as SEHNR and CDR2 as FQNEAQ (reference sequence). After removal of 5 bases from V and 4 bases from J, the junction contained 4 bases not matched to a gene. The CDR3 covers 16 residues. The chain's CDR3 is CASSLGTSGGVETQYF. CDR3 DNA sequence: TGTGCCAGCAGCCTCGGGACTAGCGGGGGGGTAGAGACCCAGTACTTC. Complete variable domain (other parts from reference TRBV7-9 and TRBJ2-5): DTGVSQNPRHKITKRGQNVTFRCDPISEHNRLYWYRQTLGQGPEFLTYFQNEAQLEKSRLLSDRFSAERPKGSFSTLEIQRTEQGDSAMYLCASSLGTSGGVETQYFGPGTRLLVL.

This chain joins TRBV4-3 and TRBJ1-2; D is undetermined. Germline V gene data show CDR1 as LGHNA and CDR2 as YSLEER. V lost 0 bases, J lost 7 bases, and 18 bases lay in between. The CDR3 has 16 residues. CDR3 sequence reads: CASSQEPGLSAGGYTF. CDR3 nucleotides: TGCGCCAGCAGCCAAGAGCCCGGGTTAAGTGCGGGTGGCTACACCTTC.

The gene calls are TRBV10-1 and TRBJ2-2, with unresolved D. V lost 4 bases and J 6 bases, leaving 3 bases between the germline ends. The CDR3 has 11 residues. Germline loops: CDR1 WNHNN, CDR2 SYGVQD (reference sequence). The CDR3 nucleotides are TGCGCCAGCAGTGGGGCCGGGGAGCTGTTTTTT. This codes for CASSGAGELFF.

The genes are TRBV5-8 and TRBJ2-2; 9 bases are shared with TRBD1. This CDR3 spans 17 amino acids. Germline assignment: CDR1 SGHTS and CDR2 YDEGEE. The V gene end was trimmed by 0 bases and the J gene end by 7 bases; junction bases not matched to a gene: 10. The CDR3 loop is CASSLAVGQGVNGELFF. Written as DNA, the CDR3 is TGTGCCAGCAGCTTGGCCGTGGGACAGGGCGTTAACGGGGAGCTGTTTTTT. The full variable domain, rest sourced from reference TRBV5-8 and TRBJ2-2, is EAGVTQSPTHLIKTRGQQATLRCSPISGHTSVYWYQQALGLGLQFLLWYDEGEERNRGNFPPRFSGRQFPNYSSELNVNALELEDSALYLCASSLAVGQGVNGELFFGEGSRLTVL.

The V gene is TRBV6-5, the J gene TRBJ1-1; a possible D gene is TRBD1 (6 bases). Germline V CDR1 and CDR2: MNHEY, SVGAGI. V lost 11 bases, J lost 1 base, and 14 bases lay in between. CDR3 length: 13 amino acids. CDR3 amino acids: CAGGGAWNTEAFF. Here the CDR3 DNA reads TGTGCCGGCGGGGGGGCCTGGAACACTGAAGCTTTCTTT.

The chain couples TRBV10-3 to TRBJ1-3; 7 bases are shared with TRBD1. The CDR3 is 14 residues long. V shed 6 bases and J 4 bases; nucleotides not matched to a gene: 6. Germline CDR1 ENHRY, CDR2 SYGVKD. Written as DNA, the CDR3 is TGTGCCATCAGCGCCCCGGGACAGGGAAACACCATATATTTT. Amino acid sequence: CAISAPGQGNTIYF.

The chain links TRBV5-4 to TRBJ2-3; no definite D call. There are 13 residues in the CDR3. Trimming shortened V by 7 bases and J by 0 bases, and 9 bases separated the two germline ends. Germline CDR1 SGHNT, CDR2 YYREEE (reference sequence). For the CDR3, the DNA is TGTGCCAGCGCAGGTGCTAGCACAGATACGCAGTATTTT. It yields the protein CASAGASTDTQYF.

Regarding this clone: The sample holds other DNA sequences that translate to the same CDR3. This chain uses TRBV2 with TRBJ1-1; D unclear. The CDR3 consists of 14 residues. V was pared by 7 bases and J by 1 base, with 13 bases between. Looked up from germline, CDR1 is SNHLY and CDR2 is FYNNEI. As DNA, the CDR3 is TGTGCCAGCAAGGTAGAGGGCGGGAACACTGAAGCTTTCTTT. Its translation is CASKVEGGNTEAFF.

The CDR3 protein is CASRAQTANTEAFF. CDR3 DNA: TGTGCCAGCAGAGCCCAAACAGCCAACACTGAAGCTTTCTTT. The rearrangement links TRBV6-4 to TRBJ1-1; D gene unclear. Germline CDR1 MRHNA, CDR2 SNTAGT. CDR3 size: 14 residues. V gave up 6 bases and J gave up 2 bases, with 13 bases separating them.

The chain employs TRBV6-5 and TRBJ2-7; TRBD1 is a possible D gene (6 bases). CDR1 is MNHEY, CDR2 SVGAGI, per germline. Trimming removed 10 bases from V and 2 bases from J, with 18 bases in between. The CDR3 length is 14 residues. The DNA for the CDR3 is TGTGCCATCCCGGGATGGGGGCCCACCTACGAGCAGTACTTC. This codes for CAIPGWGPTYEQYF.

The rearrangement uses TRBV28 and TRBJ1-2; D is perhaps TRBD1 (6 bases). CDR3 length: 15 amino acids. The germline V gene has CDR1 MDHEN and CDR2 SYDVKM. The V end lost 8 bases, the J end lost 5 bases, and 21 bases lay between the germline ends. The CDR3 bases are TGTGCCAGCTCACAGGGCCAGGGCGCCTTATATGGCTACACCTTC. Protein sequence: CASSQGQGALYGYTF.